A selection of T cell receptor beta chains follows, all from one sample in a study of blood T cell repertoires in COVID-19. Clones were sequenced by immunoSEQ multiplex PCR, and TCRdb holds only the in-frame ones, with some missing. The top ten clones hold roughly 12% of a sample with about 100,000 clones, more than 70% of them seen once. The sequenced sample was peripheral blood. The receptors originated from a woman in her twenties or thirties with acute or convalescent COVID-19. CDR3s include the opening cysteine and the closing phenylalanine or tryptophan. Fields, in order: D gene, clone size, V gene, CDR3 length, J gene, CDR3 protein, CDR3 DNA. D genes are given only for firm matches. Some rows mark clone size as missing; the rest say once, few, many or name a class of expanded clone.

TRBD1	-	TRBV2	14	TRBJ2-7	CASSLTGAPYEQYF	TGTGCCAGCAGTTTGACAGGGGCCCCCTACGAGCAGTACTTC
-	once	TRBV6-5	14	TRBJ2-1	CASSSGLSYNEQFF	TGTGCCAGCAGTTCAGGGTTATCCTACAATGAGCAGTTCTTC
TRBD1	-	TRBV2	15	TRBJ2-7	CASSWQTGDRSEQYF	TGTGCCAGCAGTTGGCAGACAGGGGATCGGTCCGAGCAGTACTTC
TRBD1	-	TRBV2	15	TRBJ1-6	CASSRGGLDNSPLHF	TGTGCCAGCTCCCGAGGGGGCCTAGATAATTCACCCCTCCACTTT
-	-	TRBV7-2	13	TRBJ2-1	CASSLNRVAEQFF	TGTGCCAGCAGCTTAAACAGGGTCGCTGAGCAGTTCTTC
-	once	TRBV11-3	14	TRBJ2-1	CASDPGQDHNEQFF	TGTGCCAGCGACCCGGGACAAGACCACAATGAGCAGTTCTTC
-	-	TRBV12-3/TRBV12-4	13	TRBJ1-1	CASSITENTEAFF	TGTGCCAGCAGTATCACAGAGAACACTGAAGCTTTCTTT
-	-	TRBV29-1	12	TRBJ2-3	CSVEHSTDTQYF	TGCAGCGTTGAGCACTCCACAGATACGCAGTATTTT
-	-	TRBV7-8	14	TRBJ1-6	CASRISSYNSPLHF	TGTGCCAGCAGGATTAGCTCCTATAATTCACCCCTCCACTTT
TRBD1	-	TRBV19	16	TRBJ1-6	CASSIPGRGPSSPLHF	TGTGCCAGTAGTATTCCCGGCAGGGGGCCTTCTTCACCCCTCCACTTT
TRBD1	-	TRBV19	13	TRBJ1-5	CASRQTGEVPQHF	TGTGCCAGTAGACAGACAGGGGAAGTACCCCAGCATTTT
-	-	TRBV5-1	15	TRBJ1-4	CASSSQGWVREKLFF	TGCGCCAGCAGCTCACAGGGATGGGTCCGTGAAAAACTGTTTTTT
TRBD2	-	TRBV27	17	TRBJ2-2	CASTDYGLAAFTGELFF	TGTGCCAGCACGGACTACGGACTAGCGGCCTTCACCGGGGAGCTGTTTTTT
-	-	TRBV28	10	TRBJ2-3	CASSIDTQYF	TGTGCCAGCAGCATTGATACGCAGTATTTT
-	-	TRBV28	13	TRBJ1-2	CASGQAYNYGYTF	TGTGCCAGCGGGCAGGCGTATAACTATGGCTACACCTTC
-	-	TRBV3-1/TRBV3-2	14	TRBJ1-3	CASSPQISGNTIYF	TGTGCCAGCAGCCCCCAGATATCTGGAAACACCATATATTTT
TRBD1	-	TRBV10-3	15	TRBJ2-5	CAISSRTGGVETQYF	TGTGCCATCAGTTCCCGGACAGGGGGCGTTGAGACCCAGTACTTC
-	-	TRBV7-8	15	TRBJ2-2	CASSPSGREAGELFF	TGTGCCAGCAGCCCTAGTGGCAGAGAAGCCGGGGAGCTGTTTTTT